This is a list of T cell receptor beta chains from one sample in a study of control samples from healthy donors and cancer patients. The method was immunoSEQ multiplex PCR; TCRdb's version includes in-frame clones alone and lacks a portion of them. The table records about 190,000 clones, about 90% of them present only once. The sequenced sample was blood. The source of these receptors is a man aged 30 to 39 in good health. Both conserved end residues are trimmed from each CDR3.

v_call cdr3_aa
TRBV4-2 ASSQATIFPDTQY
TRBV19 ASRLYAATEAF
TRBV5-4 ASSLGQENYGYT
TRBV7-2 ASSLRGPPDEQF
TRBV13 ASSLFLGPGNTIY
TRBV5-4 ASSYRTLLNHNSPLH
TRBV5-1 ASSLKGSGASSYEQY
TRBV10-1 ASRRTDPGYT
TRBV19 ASSRGGGADQPQH
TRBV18 ASSPTGSNYGYT
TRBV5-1 ASSPWTGLPLDSPLH
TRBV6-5 ASSYSGENYGYT
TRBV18 ASSPGLEVNEQF
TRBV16 ASSEPGDLDGKLF
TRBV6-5 ASSNRGRDNQPQH
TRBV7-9 ASSLGGIYEQY
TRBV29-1 SVVVSNYGYT
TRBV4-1 ASSQGKGYSPLH
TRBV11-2 ASSTRPGHLYTEAF
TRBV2 ASRTGGAGEKLF
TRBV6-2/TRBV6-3 ASSWLAGGTDTQY
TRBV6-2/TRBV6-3 ASSLREVFTEAF
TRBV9 ASSVAPGLGHYEQY
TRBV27 ASSWGTGSYEQY
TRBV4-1 ASSQVGTGKNIQY
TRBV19 ASTRGFLDRSNQPQH
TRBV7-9 ASSQTGFQETQY
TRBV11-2 ASSLTPRAEQY
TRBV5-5 ASSLAAGPYNEQF
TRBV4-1 ASSQEGGYSNQPQH
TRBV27 ASTPITPVGGQTQY
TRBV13 ASSLLRGKITEAF
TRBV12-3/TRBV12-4 ASTPGGPYEQY
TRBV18 ASSPGRAEAF
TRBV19 ASSIGLAGGHGYNEQF
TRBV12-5 ASGHHTGVTWDSPLH
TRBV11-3 ASSLGEGTGHTGELF
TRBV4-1 ASSQATGGNQPQH
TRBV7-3 ASSASGLADTQY
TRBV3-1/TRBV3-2 ASSPGTVYEAF
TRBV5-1 ASRAEGVNYGYT
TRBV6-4 ASRENYSGNTIY
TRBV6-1 ASSQAGAQPQH
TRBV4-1 ASSPPPKQNNNEQF
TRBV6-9 ASSYYGYT
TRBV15 ATSSGDRGIQPQH
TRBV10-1 ASSESLAHGAF
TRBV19 ASSRGSSGIGKDTQY
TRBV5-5 ASSFDTVFNEQF